This paragraph covers one TCR beta chain sequence. The data stem from a study of OX40 agonist ivuxolimab in advanced cancers. About the research overall: The study treated patients with ivuxolimab, an agonistic anti-OX40 (CD134) antibody. The dose-escalation cohort had hepatocellular carcinoma, melanoma, renal cell or head and neck cancer. Averaging about 60 years in age, with a range of 23 to 79, the cohort was more than 75% male.

Germline assignment: CDR1 SGHAT and CDR2 FQNNGV. The CDR3 is 15 amino acids. Trimming pared 0 bases from V and 5 bases from J, leaving 14 bases between. Using immunoSEQ multiplex PCR, the repertoire was profiled, and TCRdb retains in-frame clones only, with some absent. This sample has about 46,000 clones, with about 91% found just once. The receptor's source is an adult with an advanced solid tumor such as melanoma, head and neck, liver or kidney cancer. This chain connects TRBV11-2 to TRBJ2-7; no definite D call. The sample in question was CD4+ or CD8+ T cells sorted from blood, obtained in a trial of the OX40 agonist ivuxolimab. CDR3 residues: CASSLDRQVGHEQYF. As DNA, the CDR3 is TGTGCCAGCAGCTTAGATCGGCAGGTCGGCCACGAGCAGTACTTC.